Shown below are 15 T cell receptor beta chains from a single sample sequenced in a study of yellow fever vaccine responses in identical twins. TCRdb re-called the RT-PCR reads with MiXCR, one entry per CDR3 protein. The top ten hold approximately 2.2% of the sample, which has over 2,500 distinct CDR3 sequences, about 85% seen once. Here the sequenced sample was T cells from blood (PBMCs), unsorted or a sorted subset (not recorded which), taken before or after yellow fever vaccination (not recorded which). These receptors all come from a young woman who received the yellow fever vaccine.

This chain links TRBV13 with TRBJ2-3; no definite D call. The CDR3 loop spans 12 amino acids. Germline-derived CDR1 and CDR2 are PRHDT and FYEKMQ (reference sequence). Trimming left V 8 bases short and J 6 bases short, with 12 bases between. CDR3 protein: CASRPPADTQYF. In DNA form, the CDR3 reads TGTGCCAGCCGCCCGCCTGCGGATACGCAGTATTTT.

This clonotype was picked up one time. V and J are TRBV13 and TRBJ2-3; 7 positions agree with TRBD2. The germline V gene has CDR1 PRHDT and CDR2 FYEKMQ (reference sequence). The CDR3 is made up of 14 amino acids. J was trimmed by 3 bases and V by 10 bases; bases with no gene match: 10. CDR3 nucleotide sequence: TGTGCCATCGCACGGCTAGCGGAAACAGATACGCAGTATTTT. It yields the protein CAIARLAETDTQYF.

J is TRBJ1-4 and V is TRBV2; D is unresolved. The CDR3 totals 11 residues. Deletions cut 1 base from V and 6 bases from J, with 0 bases between. Germline V gives CDR1 SNHLY, CDR2 FYNNEI. The CDR3 region is CASSEDEKLFF. The CDR3 bases are TGTGCCAGCAGTGAAGATGAAAAACTGTTTTTT.

The V gene is TRBV18, the J gene TRBJ2-7; the D gene could be TRBD1 or TRBD2 (5 bases each). The CDR3 consists of 14 residues. V lost 3 bases to trimming and J lost 2 bases, with 11 bases between them. CDR1 KGHSH and CDR2 LQKENI come from the germline V gene. CDR3 protein: CASSPRDPPYEQYF. CDR3 nucleotides: TGTGCCAGCTCACCCAGGGACCCTCCCTACGAGCAGTACTTC.

This clonotype was counted a few times. The chain uses TRBV11-3 and TRBJ1-4; 7 bases fit TRBD1. V shed 1 base and J 2 bases; nucleotides not matched to a gene: 4. CDR3 size: 16 residues. Looked up from germline, CDR1 is SGHNT and CDR2 is YENEEA. CDR3 residues: CASSLVSRGTNEKLFF. For the CDR3, the DNA is TGTGCCAGCAGCTTAGTGAGCAGGGGGACTAATGAAAAACTGTTTTTT.

The chain uses TRBV18 and TRBJ2-3; D perhaps matches TRBD2 (6 bases). Germline CDR1 is KGHSH and CDR2 is LQKENI. V was pared by 3 bases and J by 2 bases, with 9 bases between. The CDR3 is 14 amino acids. The CDR3 loop reads CASSPPGVTDTQYF. CDR3 nucleotides: TGTGCCAGCTCACCCCCGGGGGTCACAGATACGCAGTATTTT.

CDR3 amino acids: CSANFPENEQFF. As DNA, the CDR3 is TGCAGTGCTAACTTCCCCGAAAATGAGCAGTTCTTC. This chain joins TRBV20-1 and TRBJ2-1; D gene ambiguous. The V and J ends lost 4 bases and 7 bases respectively, with 11 bases between them. CDR3 size: 12 residues. CDR1 and CDR2 (germline): DFQATT, SNEGSKA (reference sequence).

The V and J genes are TRBV5-1 and TRBJ1-2; perhaps TRBD1 as D (5 bases). This CDR3 has 14 amino acids. V lost 5 bases to trimming and J lost 6 bases, with 17 bases between them. Germline CDR1 and CDR2: SGHRS and YFSETQ. The CDR3, as DNA: TGCGCCAGCAGTTTTGGCGACGGGGGAGATGGCTACACCTTC. This encodes CASSFGDGGDGYTF. The variable domain in full, with the rest retrieved from reference TRBV5-1 and TRBJ1-2, is KAGVTQTPRYLIKTRGQQVTLSCSPISGHRSVSWYQQTPGQGLQFLFEYFSETQRNKGNFPGRFSGRQFSNSRSEMNVSTLELGDSALYLCASSFGDGGDGYTFGSGTRLTVV.

V is TRBV12-3 or TRBV12-4 and J is TRBJ1-6; no definite D call. This CDR3 is 15 amino acids long. Trimming took off 7 bases at V and 7 bases at J, with 17 bases between the two ends. In nucleotides, the CDR3 is TGTGCCAGCAAGACCCTCGAAGGGTGGAATTCACCCCTCCACTTT. Residues: CASKTLEGWNSPLHF.

CDR3 nucleotide sequence: TGTGCCAGCAGCGACAGGGGGAATCAGCCCCAGCATTTT. It encodes CASSDRGNQPQHF. This chain joins TRBV7-2 and TRBJ1-5, with 9 bases lining up with TRBD1. CDR3 length equals 13 residues. The V segment lost 5 bases and the J segment 4 bases; nucleotides outside the gene matches: 0. Germline CDR1 reads SGHTA; CDR2 reads FQGNSA.

This clonotype has a single count. CDR3 sequence: CASSIGQGNIQYF. In DNA form, the CDR3 reads TGTGCCAGCAGTATAGGGCAGGGGAACATTCAGTACTTC. The chain carries TRBV2 and TRBJ2-4; maybe TRBD1 (6 bases). The germline gives CDR1 SNHLY, CDR2 FYNNEI. Trimming removed 5 bases from V and 7 bases from J, with 12 bases in between. The CDR3 is made up of 13 amino acids.

The sample holds one count of this clonotype. The chain combines TRBV19 with TRBJ2-7, with TRBD1 matching 10 bases. J gave up 2 bases and V 4 bases, and 5 bases lay outside the gene matches. CDR1 and CDR2 from the germline V gene are LNHDA and SQIVND (reference sequence). The CDR3 length is 15 residues. As DNA, the CDR3 is TGTGCCAGTAGTAGTCCCGGGACAGGGGCCTACGAGCAGTACTTC. This sequence encodes CASSSPGTGAYEQYF.

The chain links TRBV6-1 to TRBJ1-5; D not resolved. Germline CDR1 reads MNHNS; CDR2 reads SASEGT. Trimming stripped 6 bases from V and 2 bases from J, with 8 bases between. CDR3 length: 13 residues. The CDR3 DNA is TGTGCCAGCAGCGGGTTGGGCAATCAGCCCCAGCATTTT. It translates to CASSGLGNQPQHF.

The V gene is TRBV11-3, the J gene TRBJ2-7, with TRBD1 matching over 9 bases. The CDR3 runs to 14 residues. CDR1 is SGHNT, CDR2 YENEEA, per germline. Trimming at V came to 5 bases and at J to 6 bases, leaving 8 bases not matched to a gene. For the CDR3, the DNA is TGTGCCAGCAGCCCCCCCGGGACAGGGTTCGAGCAGTACTTC. Translated, it gives CASSPPGTGFEQYF. The complete variable domain, with remaining parts taken from reference TRBV11-3 and TRBJ2-7, reads EAGVVQSPRYKIIEKKQPVAFWCNPISGHNTLYWYLQNLGQGPELLIRYENEEAVDDSQLPKDRFSAERLKGVDSTLKIQPAELGDSAVYLCASSPPGTGFEQYFGPGTRLTVT.

The gene calls are TRBV7-6 and TRBJ2-3, with D possibly matching TRBD1 (7 bases). CDR3 length equals 15 residues. Per the germline V gene, CDR1 is SGHVS and CDR2 is FNYEAQ. Trimming pared 5 bases from V and 2 bases from J, leaving 14 bases between. The CDR3 DNA is TGTGCCAGCAGCCCAAACAGGGGACTCACAGATACGCAGTATTTT. This codes for CASSPNRGLTDTQYF.